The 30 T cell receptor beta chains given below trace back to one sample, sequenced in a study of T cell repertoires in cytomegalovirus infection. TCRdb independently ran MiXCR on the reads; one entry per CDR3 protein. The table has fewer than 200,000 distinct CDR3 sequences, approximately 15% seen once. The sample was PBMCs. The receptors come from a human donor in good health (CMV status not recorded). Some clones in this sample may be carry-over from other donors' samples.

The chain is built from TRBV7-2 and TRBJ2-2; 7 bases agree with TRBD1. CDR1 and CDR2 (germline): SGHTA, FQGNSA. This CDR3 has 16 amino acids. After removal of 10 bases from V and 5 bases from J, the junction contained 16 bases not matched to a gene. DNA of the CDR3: TGTGCCACCATGCCTAGAGGGACAGAGTCAACCGGGGAGCTGTTTTTT. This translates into CATMPRGTESTGELFF. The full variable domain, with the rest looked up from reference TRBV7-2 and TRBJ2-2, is GAGVSQSPSNKVTEKGKDVELRCDPISGHTALYWYRQSLGQGLEFLIYFQGNSAPDKSGLPSDRFSAERTGGSVSTLTIQRTQQEDSAVYLCATMPRGTESTGELFFGEGSRLTVL.

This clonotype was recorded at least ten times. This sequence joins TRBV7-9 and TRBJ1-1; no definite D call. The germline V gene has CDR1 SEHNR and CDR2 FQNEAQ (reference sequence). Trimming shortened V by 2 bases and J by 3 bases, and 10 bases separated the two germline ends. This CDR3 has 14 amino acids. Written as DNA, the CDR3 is TGTGCCAGCAGCTTAAAGGGAGGAGACACTGAAGCTTTCTTT. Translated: CASSLKGGDTEAFF. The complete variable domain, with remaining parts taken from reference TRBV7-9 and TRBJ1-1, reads DTGVSQNPRHKITKRGQNVTFRCDPISEHNRLYWYRQTLGQGPEFLTYFQNEAQLEKSRLLSDRFSAERPKGSFSTLEIQRTEQGDSAMYLCASSLKGGDTEAFFGQGTRLTVV.

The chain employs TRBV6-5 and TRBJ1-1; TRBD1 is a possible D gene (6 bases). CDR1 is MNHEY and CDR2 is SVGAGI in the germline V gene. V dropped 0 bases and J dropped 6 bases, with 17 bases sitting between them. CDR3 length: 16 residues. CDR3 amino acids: CASSYSQSGARAEAFF. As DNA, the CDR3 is TGTGCCAGCAGTTACTCGCAGTCAGGGGCACGGGCTGAAGCTTTCTTT.

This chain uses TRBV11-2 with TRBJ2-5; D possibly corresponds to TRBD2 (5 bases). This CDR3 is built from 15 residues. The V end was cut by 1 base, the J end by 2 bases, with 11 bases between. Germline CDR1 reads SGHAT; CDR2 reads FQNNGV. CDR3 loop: CASSLVGEMQETQYF. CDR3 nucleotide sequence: TGTGCCAGCAGCTTAGTCGGGGAGATGCAAGAGACCCAGTACTTC.

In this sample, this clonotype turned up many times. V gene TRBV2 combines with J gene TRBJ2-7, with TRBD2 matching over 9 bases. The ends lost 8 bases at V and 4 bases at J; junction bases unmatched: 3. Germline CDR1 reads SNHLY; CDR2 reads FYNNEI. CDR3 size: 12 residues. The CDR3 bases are TGTGCCAGCTCTAGCGGGGTTTACGAGCAGTACTTC. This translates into CASSSGVYEQYF. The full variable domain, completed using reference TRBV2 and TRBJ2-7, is EPEVTQTPSHQVTQMGQEVILRCVPISNHLYFYWYRQILGQKVEFLVSFYNNEISEKSEIFDDQFSVERPDGSNFTLKIRSTKLEDSAMYFCASSSGVYEQYFGPGTRLTVT.

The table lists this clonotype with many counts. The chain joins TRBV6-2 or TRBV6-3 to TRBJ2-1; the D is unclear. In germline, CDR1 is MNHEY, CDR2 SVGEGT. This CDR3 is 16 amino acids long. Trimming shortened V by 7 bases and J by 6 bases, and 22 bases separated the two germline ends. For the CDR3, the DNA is TGTGCCAGCACCAAGTGGACCGTGGTAGCCGGCAATGAGCAGTTCTTC. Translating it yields CASTKWTVVAGNEQFF.

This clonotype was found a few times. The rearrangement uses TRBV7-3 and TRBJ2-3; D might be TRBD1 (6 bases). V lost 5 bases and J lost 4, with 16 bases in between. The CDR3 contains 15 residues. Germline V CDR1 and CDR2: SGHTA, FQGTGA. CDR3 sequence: CASSRTGFGSDTQYF. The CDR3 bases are TGTGCCAGCAGCCGAACAGGGTTCGGGTCAGATACGCAGTATTTT.

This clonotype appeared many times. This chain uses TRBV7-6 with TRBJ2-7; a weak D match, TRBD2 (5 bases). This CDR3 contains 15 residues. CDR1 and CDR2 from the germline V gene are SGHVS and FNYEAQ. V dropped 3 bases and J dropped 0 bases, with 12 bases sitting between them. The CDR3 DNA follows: TGTGCCAGCAGCTTGGCGAGAGGACTCTCCTACGAGCAGTACTTC. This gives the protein CASSLARGLSYEQYF.

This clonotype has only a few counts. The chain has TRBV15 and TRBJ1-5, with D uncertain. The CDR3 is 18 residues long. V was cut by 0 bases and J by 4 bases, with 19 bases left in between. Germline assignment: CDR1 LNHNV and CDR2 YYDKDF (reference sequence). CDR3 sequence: CATSRDFGGSGTNQPQHF. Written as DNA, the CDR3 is TGTGCCACCAGCAGAGATTTTGGCGGATCTGGCACTAATCAGCCCCAGCATTTT.

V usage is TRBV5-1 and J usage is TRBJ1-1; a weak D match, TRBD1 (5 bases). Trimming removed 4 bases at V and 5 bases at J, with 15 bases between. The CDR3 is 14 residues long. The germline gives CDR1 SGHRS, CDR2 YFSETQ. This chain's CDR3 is CASSPSRGGTEAFF. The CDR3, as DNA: TGCGCCAGCAGCCCTTCCCGCGGGGGTACTGAAGCTTTCTTT.

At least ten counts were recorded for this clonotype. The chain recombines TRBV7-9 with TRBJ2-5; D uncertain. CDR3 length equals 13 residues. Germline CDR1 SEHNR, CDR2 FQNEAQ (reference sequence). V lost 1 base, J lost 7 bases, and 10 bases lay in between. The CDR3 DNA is TGTGCCAGCAGCTTAGAAATCTCCCGGACCCAGTACTTC. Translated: CASSLEISRTQYF.

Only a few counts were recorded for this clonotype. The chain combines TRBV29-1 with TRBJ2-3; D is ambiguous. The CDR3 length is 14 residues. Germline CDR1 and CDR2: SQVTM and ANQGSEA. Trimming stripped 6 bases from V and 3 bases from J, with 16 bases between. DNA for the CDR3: TGCAGCGTATACCAGGAACTTGATACAGATACGCAGTATTTT. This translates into CSVYQELDTDTQYF.

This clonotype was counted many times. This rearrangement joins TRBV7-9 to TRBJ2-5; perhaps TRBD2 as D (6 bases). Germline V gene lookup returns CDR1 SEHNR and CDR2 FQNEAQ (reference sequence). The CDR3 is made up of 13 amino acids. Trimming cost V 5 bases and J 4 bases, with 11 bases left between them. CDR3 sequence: CASSPTGGETQYF. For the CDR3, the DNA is TGTGCCAGCAGCCCCACCGGGGGAGAGACCCAGTACTTC.

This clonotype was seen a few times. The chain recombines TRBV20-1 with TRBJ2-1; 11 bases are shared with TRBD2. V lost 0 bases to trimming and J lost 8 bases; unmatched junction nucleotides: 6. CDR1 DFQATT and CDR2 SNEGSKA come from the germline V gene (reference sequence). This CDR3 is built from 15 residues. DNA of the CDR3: TGCAGTGCTAGAGATATAGCGGGGGGGCCCTATGAGCAGTTCTTC. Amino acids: CSARDIAGGPYEQFF.

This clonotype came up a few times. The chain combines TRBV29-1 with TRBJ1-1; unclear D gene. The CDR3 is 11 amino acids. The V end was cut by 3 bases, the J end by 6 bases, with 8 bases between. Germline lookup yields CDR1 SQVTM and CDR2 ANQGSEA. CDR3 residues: CSVEGSSEAFF. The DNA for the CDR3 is TGCAGCGTTGAGGGATCATCTGAAGCTTTCTTT.

The CDR3 DNA reads TGTGCCAGCAGCGATACAGGGTTGGTTTCAAGCGGCTACACCTTC. Protein: CASSDTGLVSSGYTF. This chain connects TRBV6-6 to TRBJ1-2; D may be TRBD1 (6 bases). V was trimmed by 6 bases and J by 8 bases, leaving 22 bases between them. CDR1 is MNHNY, CDR2 SVGAGI, per germline (reference sequence). The CDR3 consists of 15 residues.

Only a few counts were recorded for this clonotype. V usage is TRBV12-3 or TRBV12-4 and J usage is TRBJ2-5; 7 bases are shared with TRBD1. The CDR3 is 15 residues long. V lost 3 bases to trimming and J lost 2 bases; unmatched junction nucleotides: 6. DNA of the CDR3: TGTGCCAGCAGTTTCCATGGACAGGTTCAAGAGACCCAGTACTTC. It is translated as CASSFHGQVQETQYF.

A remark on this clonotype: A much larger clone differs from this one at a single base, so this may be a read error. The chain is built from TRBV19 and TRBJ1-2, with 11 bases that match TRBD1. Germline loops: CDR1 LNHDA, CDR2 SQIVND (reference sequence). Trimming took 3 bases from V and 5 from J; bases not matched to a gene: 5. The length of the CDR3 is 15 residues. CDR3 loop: CASSIAGTGGYGYTF. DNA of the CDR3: TGTGCCAGTAGTATTGCGGGGACAGGGGGATATGGCTACACCTTC.

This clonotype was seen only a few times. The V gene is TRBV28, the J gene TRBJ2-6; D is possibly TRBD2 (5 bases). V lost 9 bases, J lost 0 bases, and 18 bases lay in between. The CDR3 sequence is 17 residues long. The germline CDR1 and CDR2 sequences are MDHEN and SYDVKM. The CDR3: CASLPSGRGSGANVLTF. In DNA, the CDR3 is TGTGCCAGTCTACCCTCGGGGAGAGGCTCTGGGGCCAACGTCCTGACTTTC. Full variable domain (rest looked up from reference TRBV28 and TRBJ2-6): DVKVTQSSRYLVKRTGEKVFLECVQDMDHENMFWYRQDPGLGLRLIYFSYDVKMKEKGDIPEGYSVSREKKERFSLILESASTNQTSMYLCASLPSGRGSGANVLTFGAGSRLTVL.

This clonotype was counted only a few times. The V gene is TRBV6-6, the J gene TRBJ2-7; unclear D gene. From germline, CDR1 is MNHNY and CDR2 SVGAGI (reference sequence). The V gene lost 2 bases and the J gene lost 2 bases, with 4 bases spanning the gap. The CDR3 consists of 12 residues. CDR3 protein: CASSYHTYEQYF. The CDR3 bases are TGTGCCAGCAGTTACCATACCTACGAGCAGTACTTC.

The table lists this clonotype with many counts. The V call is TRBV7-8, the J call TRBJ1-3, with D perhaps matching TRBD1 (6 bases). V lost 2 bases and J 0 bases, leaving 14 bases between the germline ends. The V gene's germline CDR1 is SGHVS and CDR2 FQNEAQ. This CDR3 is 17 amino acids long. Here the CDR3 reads CASSLLRGSLSGNTIYF. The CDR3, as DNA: TGTGCCAGCAGCTTACTTAGGGGGTCCCTCTCTGGAAACACCATATATTTT.

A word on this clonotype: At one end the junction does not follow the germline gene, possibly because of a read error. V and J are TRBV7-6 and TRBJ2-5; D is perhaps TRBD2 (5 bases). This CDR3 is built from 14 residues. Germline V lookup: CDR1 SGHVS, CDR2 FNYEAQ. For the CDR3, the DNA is TGTGCCAGCAGTTTCCCCGAGGTCGGGGAGACACAGTACTTC. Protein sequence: CASSFPEVGETQYF.

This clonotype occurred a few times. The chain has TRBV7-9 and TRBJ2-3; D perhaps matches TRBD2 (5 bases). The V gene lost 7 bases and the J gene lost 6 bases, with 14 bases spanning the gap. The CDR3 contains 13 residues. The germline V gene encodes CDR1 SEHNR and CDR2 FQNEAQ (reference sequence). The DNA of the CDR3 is TGTGCCAGCACCACGAGCGGTGGGGATACGCAGTATTTT. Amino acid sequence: CASTTSGGDTQYF.

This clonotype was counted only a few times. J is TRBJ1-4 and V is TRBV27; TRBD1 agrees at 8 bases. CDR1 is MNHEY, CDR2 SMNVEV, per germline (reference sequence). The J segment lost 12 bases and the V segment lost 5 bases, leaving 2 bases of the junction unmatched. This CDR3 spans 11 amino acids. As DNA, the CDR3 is TGTGCCAGCAGTGCGACAGGGGAACTGTTTTTT. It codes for CASSATGELFF.

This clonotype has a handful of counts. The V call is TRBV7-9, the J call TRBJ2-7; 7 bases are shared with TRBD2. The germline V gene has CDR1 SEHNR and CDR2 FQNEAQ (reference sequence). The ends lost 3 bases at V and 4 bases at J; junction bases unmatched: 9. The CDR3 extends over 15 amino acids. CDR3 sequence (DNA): TGTGCCAGCAGCTTTGCCCGGGGAGGGGAGTACGAGCAGTACTTC. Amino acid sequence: CASSFARGGEYEQYF.

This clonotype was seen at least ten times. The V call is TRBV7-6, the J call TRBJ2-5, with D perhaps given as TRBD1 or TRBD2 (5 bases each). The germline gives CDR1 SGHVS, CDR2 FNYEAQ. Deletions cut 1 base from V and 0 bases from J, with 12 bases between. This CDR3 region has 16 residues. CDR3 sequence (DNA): TGTGCCAGCAGCTTAGGCACCGGGACGGACCAAGAGACCCAGTACTTC. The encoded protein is CASSLGTGTDQETQYF.

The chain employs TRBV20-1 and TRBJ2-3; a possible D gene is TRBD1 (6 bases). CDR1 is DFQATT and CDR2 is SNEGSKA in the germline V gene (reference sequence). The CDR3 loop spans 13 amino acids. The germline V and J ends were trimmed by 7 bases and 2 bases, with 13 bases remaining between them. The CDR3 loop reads CSVSGVDTDTQYF. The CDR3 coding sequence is TGCAGTGTGTCAGGGGTGGACACAGATACGCAGTATTTT.

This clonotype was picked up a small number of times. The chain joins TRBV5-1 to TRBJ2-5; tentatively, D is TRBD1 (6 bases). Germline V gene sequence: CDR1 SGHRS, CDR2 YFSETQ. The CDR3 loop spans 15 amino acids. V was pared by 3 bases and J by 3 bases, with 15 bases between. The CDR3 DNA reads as TGCGCCAGCAGCTCGTCCGGGACAACTAAAGAGACCCAGTACTTC. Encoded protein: CASSSSGTTKETQYF.

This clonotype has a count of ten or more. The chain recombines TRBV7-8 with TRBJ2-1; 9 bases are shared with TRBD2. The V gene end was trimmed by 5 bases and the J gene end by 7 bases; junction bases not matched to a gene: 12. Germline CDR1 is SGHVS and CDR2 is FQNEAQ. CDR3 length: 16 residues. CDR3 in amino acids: CASSPRTGGRGNEQFF. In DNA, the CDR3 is TGTGCCAGCAGCCCACGAACAGGCGGGAGGGGAAATGAGCAGTTCTTC.

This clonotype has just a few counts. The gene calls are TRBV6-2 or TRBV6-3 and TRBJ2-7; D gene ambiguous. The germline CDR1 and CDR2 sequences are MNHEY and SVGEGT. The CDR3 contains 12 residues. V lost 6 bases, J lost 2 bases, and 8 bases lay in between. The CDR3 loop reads CASRGITYEQYF. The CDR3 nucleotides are TGTGCCAGCAGGGGAATCACCTACGAGCAGTACTTC.